This is a list of T cell receptor beta chains from one sample in a study of blood T cell repertoires in COVID-19. Sequencing was performed with immunoSEQ multiplex PCR; in TCRdb, only in-frame clones are kept and a portion is missing. The table has 200,000 to 300,000 clones, 86% seen once. Material: PBMCs or T cells enriched from blood (not recorded which). Receptors originate from a woman in her forties with acute COVID-19. The CDR3 runs from the conserved cysteine through the conserved F or W. Clone size is not always given. Where it is, it says once, few, many or a class for expanded clones.

V gene	clone size	J gene	CDR3 protein
TRBV19	NA	TRBJ2-1	CASSIGMAEQFF
TRBV18	NA	TRBJ2-7	CASSRPNRDRGSEQYF
TRBV25-1	NA	TRBJ1-4	CASSDRVENEKLFF
TRBV19	NA	TRBJ1-2	CASKGVNNYGYTF
TRBV5-1	NA	TRBJ2-1	CASSPRTSGRDEQFF
TRBV11-2	once	TRBJ2-5	CAISGRGWETQYF
TRBV19	NA	TRBJ1-5	CASSRTGANQPQHF
TRBV15	NA	TRBJ2-1	CATSSSGTRNNEQFF
TRBV30	NA	TRBJ2-1	CALGFDKNNEQFF
TRBV28	NA	TRBJ1-5	CASSLLGHNQPQHF
TRBV12-3/TRBV12-4	NA	TRBJ1-2	CASRETGGMGYTF
TRBV3-1/TRBV3-2	NA	TRBJ1-6	CASSQTGFNSPLHF
TRBV7-8	NA	TRBJ2-3	CASSVWTGASTDTQYF
TRBV11-2	NA	TRBJ2-2	CASSLELAGVITGELFF
TRBV2	once	TRBJ1-1	CASSEGYLNTEAFF
TRBV9	NA	TRBJ2-7	CASSTSGLARLYEQYF
TRBV9	NA	TRBJ2-5	CASSDTPGQETQYF
TRBV18	NA	TRBJ2-1	CASSSGQGRLASNEQFF
TRBV19	NA	TRBJ2-7	CATLGSEAPYEQYF
TRBV18	NA	TRBJ1-1	CASSSDRGRTEAFF
TRBV7-9	NA	TRBJ1-1	CASSSRVETEAFF
TRBV6-1	NA	TRBJ1-1	CASSEDLGGVDTEAFF
TRBV4-1	NA	TRBJ2-2	CASSQGGRGGTGELFF
TRBV2	NA	TRBJ2-3	CASSDQRGGSSTDTQYF
TRBV10-3	NA	TRBJ2-1	CAISEEGGNRECEQFF
TRBV12-3/TRBV12-4	NA	TRBJ2-1	CASRITSGEQFF
TRBV12-5	NA	TRBJ2-7	CASGDSGSYEQYF
TRBV12-5	NA	TRBJ2-7	CASGTPLAGGYEQYF
TRBV30	NA	TRBJ2-7	CAWKTGYEQYF
TRBV5-6	NA	TRBJ2-2	CASSLVGQGNTGELFF
TRBV7-8	NA	TRBJ1-1	CASSLTGVNTEAFF
TRBV21-1	NA	TRBJ2-3	CASSKAGDRASTDTQYF
TRBV25-1	NA	TRBJ1-6	CASSDDSGRNSPLHF
TRBV19	NA	TRBJ1-3	CASSIATGTESSGNTIYF
TRBV5-4	NA	TRBJ2-1	CASSIPGLAGKYNEQFF
TRBV7-9	NA	TRBJ1-4	CASSLGVVTNEKLFF
TRBV4-1	NA	TRBJ1-1	CASSQAQRTGHGWAFF
TRBV14	NA	TRBJ2-7	CASSQGFVAYF
TRBV11-3	NA	TRBJ2-1	CASSLEAGGRDEQFF
TRBV7-8	NA	TRBJ2-7	CASRSTSGRYEQYF
TRBV6-1	NA	TRBJ2-1	CASSETSGRAVYNEQFF
TRBV29-1	NA	TRBJ2-2	CSTSLAGGSHTGELFF
TRBV4-2	few	TRBJ2-7	CASSQEEGEGYEQYF
TRBV6-6	once	TRBJ2-7	CASSPGVAYEQYF
TRBV25-1	NA	TRBJ2-5	CASSGQARDSQETQYF
TRBV19	NA	TRBJ1-1	CASSTWDTDTEAFF
TRBV11-1	NA	TRBJ1-1	CASSLDSFYTEAFF
TRBV2	NA	TRBJ2-7	CASSQVAEREQYF
TRBV9	few	TRBJ2-2	CASSVVAGGSTGELFF
TRBV6-5	NA	TRBJ2-7	CASRRPGGSVYEQYF
TRBV4-2	NA	TRBJ2-5	CASSQVGLSPQETQYF
TRBV19	NA	TRBJ2-1	CASSIRSGNANEQFF
TRBV5-1	NA	TRBJ1-1	CASSLVQGTNTEAFF
TRBV19	NA	TRBJ1-2	CASSIPHSGYTF
TRBV7-9	NA	TRBJ2-1	CASSPTLERNEQFF